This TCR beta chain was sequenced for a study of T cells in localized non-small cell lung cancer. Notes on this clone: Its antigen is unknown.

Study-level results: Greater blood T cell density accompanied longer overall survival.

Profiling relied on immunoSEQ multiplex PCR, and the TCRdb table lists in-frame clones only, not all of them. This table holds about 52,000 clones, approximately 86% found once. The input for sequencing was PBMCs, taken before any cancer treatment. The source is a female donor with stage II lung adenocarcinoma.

The CDR3 DNA sequence: TGTGCCAGCAGCAAAGAGGGCAGGGGAACGGGGGCTGAAGCTTTCTTT. Amino acids: CASSKEGRGTGAEAFF. The V call is TRBV21-1, the J call TRBJ1-1. TRBV21-1 counts as a pseudogene. CDR3 length: 16 residues.